The rows below give T cell receptor beta chains drawn from one sample of a study of T cell changes during pregnancy in multiple sclerosis. Generated by immunoSEQ multiplex PCR, the TCRdb table keeps only in-frame clones and is missing some. The repertoire holds about 62,000 clones, about 89% seen once, with 2% to 3% in the top ten. The starting material was peripheral blood, obtained in the first trimester of pregnancy. The origin of the receptors is a female donor with multiple sclerosis, enrolled in a pregnancy study. Each CDR3 is given with its conserved first and last residue. A D gene is named only where the DNA matches it firmly. Only some rows state a clone size, as once, few, many or a class for expanded clones.

V gene: TRBV14
J gene: TRBJ2-5
CDR3 length: 15
D gene: -
clone size: -
CDR3 protein: CASSQEGTREETQYF
CDR3 DNA: TGTGCCAGCAGCCAAGAGGGGACAAGGGAAGAGACCCAGTACTTC

V gene: TRBV6-5
J gene: TRBJ2-1
CDR3 length: 13
D gene: TRBD1
clone size: -
CDR3 protein: CASTAGTEREQFF
CDR3 DNA: TGTGCCAGCACCGCCGGGACAGAAAGGGAGCAGTTCTTC

V gene: TRBV5-1
J gene: TRBJ1-1
CDR3 length: 13
D gene: -
clone size: -
CDR3 protein: CASSAQGNTEAFF
CDR3 DNA: TGCGCCAGCAGCGCGCAGGGAAACACTGAAGCTTTCTTT

V gene: TRBV29-1
J gene: TRBJ1-1
CDR3 length: 12
D gene: -
clone size: -
CDR3 protein: CSVAELNTEAFF
CDR3 DNA: TGCAGCGTAGCGGAACTGAACACTGAAGCTTTCTTT

V gene: TRBV10-2
J gene: TRBJ2-1
CDR3 length: 16
D gene: TRBD2
clone size: -
CDR3 protein: CASREGSGSSYNEQFF
CDR3 DNA: TGCGCCAGCAGGGAAGGGAGCGGGAGTTCCTACAATGAGCAGTTCTTC

V gene: TRBV5-1
J gene: TRBJ2-1
CDR3 length: 14
D gene: -
clone size: few
CDR3 protein: CASSLASFYNEQFF
CDR3 DNA: TGCGCCAGCAGCTTGGCTAGCTTTTACAATGAGCAGTTCTTC

V gene: TRBV7-6
J gene: TRBJ1-1
CDR3 length: 15
D gene: -
clone size: -
CDR3 protein: CASSSPLGRNTEAFF
CDR3 DNA: TGTGCCAGCAGCTCCCCTCTAGGGAGGAACACTGAAGCTTTCTTT

V gene: TRBV9
J gene: TRBJ1-4
CDR3 length: 15
D gene: -
clone size: once
CDR3 protein: CASSVFSTTNEKLFF
CDR3 DNA: TGTGCCAGCAGCGTCTTCAGTACAACTAATGAAAAACTGTTTTTT

V gene: TRBV19
J gene: TRBJ1-2
CDR3 length: 18
D gene: -
clone size: -
CDR3 protein: CASSLTLQSGAINYGYTF
CDR3 DNA: TGTGCCAGTAGTCTAACCCTCCAGTCAGGGGCAATCAACTATGGCTACACCTTC

V gene: TRBV7-2
J gene: TRBJ2-7
CDR3 length: 16
D gene: TRBD2
clone size: few
CDR3 protein: CASSHSLSGGAYEQYF
CDR3 DNA: TGTGCCAGCAGCCACTCCCTTAGCGGGGGCGCCTACGAGCAGTACTTC

V gene: TRBV5-1
J gene: TRBJ1-3
CDR3 length: 15
D gene: -
clone size: -
CDR3 protein: CASSDTDVSGNTIYF
CDR3 DNA: TGCGCCAGCAGCGACACAGACGTCTCTGGAAACACCATATATTTT

V gene: TRBV10-3
J gene: TRBJ2-1
CDR3 length: 16
D gene: -
clone size: -
CDR3 protein: CAISDQATSAGDEQFF
CDR3 DNA: TGTGCCATCAGTGACCAGGCCACGTCGGCCGGGGATGAGCAGTTCTTC

V gene: TRBV5-1
J gene: TRBJ2-7
CDR3 length: 13
D gene: -
clone size: -
CDR3 protein: CASSLLGQLEQYF
CDR3 DNA: TGCGCCAGCAGCTTGTTGGGCCAGTTGGAGCAGTACTTC

V gene: TRBV5-4
J gene: TRBJ1-2
CDR3 length: 13
D gene: TRBD1
clone size: -
CDR3 protein: CASSPDRGYGYTF
CDR3 DNA: TGTGCCAGCAGCCCGGACAGGGGCTATGGCTACACCTTC

V gene: TRBV5-4
J gene: TRBJ2-1
CDR3 length: 13
D gene: -
clone size: -
CDR3 protein: CASSLGGGGLGFF
CDR3 DNA: TGTGCCAGCAGCTTGGGGGGCGGGGGCCTGGGGTTCTTC

V gene: TRBV7-9
J gene: TRBJ1-3
CDR3 length: 16
D gene: -
clone size: -
CDR3 protein: CASSSARGGFGNTIYF
CDR3 DNA: TGTGCCAGCAGCTCGGCTCGGGGGGGCTTTGGAAACACCATATATTTT